Each of the 7 T cell receptor beta chains below was sequenced from the same sample in a study of T cells in Graves' hyperthyroidism and ophthalmopathy. The CDR3 regions of TCR beta were amplified from RNA transcripts. TCR CDR3 underwent first-round RT-PCR with the HTBI primer set. MiXCR, applied by TCRdb to the multiplex PCR reads, yields one record per CDR3 protein. The sample shows 250,000 or so distinct CDR3 sequences, roughly 15% of them seen only once. The sequencing input was blood. Receptors were obtained from a woman between 50 and 59 years old with Graves' hyperthyroidism that later progressed to Graves' ophthalmopathy.

This clonotype showed up many times. The chain combines TRBV12-3 or TRBV12-4 with TRBJ2-1, with 11 nucleotides matching TRBD2. This CDR3 spans 16 amino acids. The ends lost 5 bases at V and 7 bases at J; junction bases unmatched: 10. As DNA, the CDR3 is TGTGCCAGCAGTCTGCCGGGACTAGCGGTATTAAATGAGCAGTTCTTC. It translates to CASSLPGLAVLNEQFF.

This clonotype was counted at least ten times. The rearrangement joins TRBV18 to TRBJ2-7; D remains unclear. Trimming took off 4 bases at V and 4 bases at J, with 11 bases between the two ends. The germline V gene has CDR1 KGHSH and CDR2 LQKENI. This CDR3 region has 13 residues. The CDR3 loop is CASSRETGYEQYF. CDR3 in DNA: TGTGCCAGCTCACGGGAAACGGGTTACGAGCAGTACTTC. Drawing the rest from reference TRBV18 and TRBJ2-7, the complete variable domain is NAGVMQNPRHLVRRRGQEARLRCSPMKGHSHVYWYRQLPEEGLKFMVYLQKENIIDESGMPKERFSAEFPKEGPSILRIQQVVRGDSAAYFCASSRETGYEQYFGPGTRLTVT.

This clonotype was counted a few times. V usage is TRBV5-1 and J usage is TRBJ2-7; 11 positions match TRBD1. The CDR3 is 15 amino acids. J was trimmed by 4 bases and V by 1 base; bases with no gene match: 4. Per germline, CDR1 SGHRS and CDR2 YFSETQ. The CDR3: CASSLKGQGGYEQYF. CDR3 sequence (DNA): TGCGCCAGCAGCTTGAAGGGACAGGGGGGTTACGAGCAGTACTTC. The entire variable domain, with the rest obtained from reference TRBV5-1 and TRBJ2-7, is as follows: KAGVTQTPRYLIKTRGQQVTLSCSPISGHRSVSWYQQTPGQGLQFLFEYFSETQRNKGNFPGRFSGRQFSNSRSEMNVSTLELGDSALYLCASSLKGQGGYEQYFGPGTRLTVT.

The genes are TRBV7-9 and TRBJ1-6, with no clear D. V lost 7 bases and J lost 4, with 26 bases in between. CDR3 length: 19 residues. The V gene's germline CDR1 is SEHNR and CDR2 FQNEAQ (reference sequence). CDR3 coding DNA: TGTGCCAGCACCGATTCCAGCGTAGACTTCGGCATATATAATTCACCCCTCCACTTT. Translating gives CASTDSSVDFGIYNSPLHF.

In its sample, this clonotype was seen many times. The chain recombines TRBV30 with TRBJ2-4; 8 nucleotides line up with TRBD1. This CDR3 contains 13 residues. In germline, CDR1 is GTSNPN, CDR2 SVGIG (reference sequence). The ends lost 4 bases at V and 8 bases at J; junction bases unmatched: 7. The DNA for the CDR3 is TGTGCCTGGACTTCTAAGGACAGGGACATTCAGTACTTC. This translates into CAWTSKDRDIQYF.

The chain carries TRBV7-3 and TRBJ2-2; maybe TRBD2 (6 bases). The CDR3 loop spans 13 amino acids. Germline V gene sequence: CDR1 SGHTA, CDR2 FQGTGA. Trimming shortened V by 7 bases and J by 7 bases, and 13 bases separated the two germline ends. The CDR3 DNA follows: TGTGCCAGCACTAAGATCGGGGGCGGGGAGCTGTTTTTT. Translated: CASTKIGGGELFF.

This clonotype has a handful of counts. DNA for the CDR3: TGTGCCAGTACCCCCGGGGGGGCCTACGAGCAGTACTTC. It codes for CASTPGGAYEQYF. The chain couples TRBV5-6 to TRBJ2-7; 8 bases align to TRBD2. The CDR3 contains 13 residues. Trimming cost V 8 bases and J 2 bases; bases outside gene matches: 6. Germline V CDR1 and CDR2: SGHDT, YYEEEE.